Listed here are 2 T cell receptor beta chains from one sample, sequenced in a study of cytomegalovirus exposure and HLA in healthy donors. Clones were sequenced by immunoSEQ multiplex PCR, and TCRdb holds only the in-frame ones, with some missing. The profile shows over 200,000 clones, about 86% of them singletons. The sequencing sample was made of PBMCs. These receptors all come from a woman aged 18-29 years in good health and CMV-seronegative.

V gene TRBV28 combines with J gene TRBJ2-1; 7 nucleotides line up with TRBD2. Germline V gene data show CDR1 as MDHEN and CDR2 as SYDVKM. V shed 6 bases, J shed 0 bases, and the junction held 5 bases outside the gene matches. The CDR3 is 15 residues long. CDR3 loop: CASRFIAGSYNEQFF. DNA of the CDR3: TGTGCCAGCAGATTCATAGCGGGCTCCTACAATGAGCAGTTCTTC.

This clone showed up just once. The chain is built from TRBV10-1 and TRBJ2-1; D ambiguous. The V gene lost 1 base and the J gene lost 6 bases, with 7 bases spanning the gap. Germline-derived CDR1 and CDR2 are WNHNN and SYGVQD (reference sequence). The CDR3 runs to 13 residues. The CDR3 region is CASSEFRSNEQFF. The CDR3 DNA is TGCGCCAGCAGTGAGTTCCGTAGCAATGAGCAGTTCTTC.